The T cell receptor (beta chain) described here comes from a study of OX40 agonist ivuxolimab in advanced cancers. Notes on the research overall: Ivuxolimab was a fully human IgG2 agonistic monoclonal antibody targeting the costimulatory receptor OX40 (CD134). Intravenous ivuxolimab was administered to patients every 2 weeks at six dose levels: 0.01, 0.1, 0.3, 1.5, 3 and 10 mg/kg. Among the approximately 54 dose-escalation patients, around 20 had hepatocellular carcinoma, 15 or so melanoma, 9 renal cell carcinoma and 9 head and neck cancer. In the dose-escalation cohort, more than 75% of patients were male, and the mean age was about 55 years, with a range of about 20 to 90. Prior anti-PD-1, anti-PD-L1 or anti-CTLA-4 therapy was permitted, and checkpoint inhibitors had been received by around 39% of dose-escalation patients. Partial responses occurred in three dose-escalation patients, of whom one had hepatocellular carcinoma and two had cutaneous melanoma. The purpose of peripheral TCRbeta sequencing was to test whether ivuxolimab changed TCR sequence diversity and led to clonal T-cell expansion. The paper describes the monotherapy dose-escalation part (N ≈ 51 patients) of the phase I trial of ivuxolimab.

The trial excluded patients who had a history of autoimmune disease or who were on systemic immunosuppression. Peripheral blood for TCR sequencing was collected from all dose cohorts at baseline, on cycle 4 day 1, and on cycle 7 day 1. Samples were obtained from an open-label, multicenter, first-in-human phase I dose-escalation trial of ivuxolimab. Adults with locally advanced or metastatic melanoma, renal cell carcinoma, hepatocellular carcinoma or head and neck squamous cell carcinoma were enrolled in the trial. CD4+ and CD8+ T cells were sorted separately from peripheral blood before TCR sequencing. To sequence the TCRbeta CDR3 region, genomic DNA was isolated from the sorted cells. The immunoSEQ Assay was used to sequence the TCRbeta CDR3 regions. This immuneACCESS table, as held by TCRdb, lists in-frame sequences with V and J called but not all clones. Of the missing ones, under half trace to an unresolved V gene in checked studies; the others have no known cause. A total of 85,000 to 100,000 clones appear in this sample, over 85% of them only once. The ten largest clonotypes hold less than 1% of the sample.

Results the study describes overall, beyond this receptor: In partial responders in the 0.1-3.0 mg/kg groups, normalized peripheral clonal expansion was found to be among the lowest, especially among CD8+ T cells. Clonal expansion of both CD4+ and CD8+ blood T cells was observed from baseline to week 6 at doses 0.1 to 3.0 mg/kg. Which antigens the clonally expanded peripheral T cells were specific for was not determined. After ivuxolimab, CD8+ T cells had more expanded clones than CD4+ T cells on average. Low levels of normalized T-cell clonal expansion were also seen in some nonresponding patients.

The germline V gene encodes CDR1 LNHDA and CDR2 SQIVND (reference sequence). The CDR3, from cysteine to phenylalanine, totals 14 residues. Only CDR3 DNA is held: 42 bases, read in frame from base 1. The germline ends are 8 bases apart after V is trimmed by 6 bases and J by 0 bases. Concerning this clone: The antigen it binds to is not known. No quality values exist for individual bases; no much larger clone is one base distant.

Here the sequenced sample was CD4+ or CD8+ T cells sorted from blood, taken in a trial of the OX40 agonist ivuxolimab. This receptor chain uses TRBV19 and TRBJ2-2; confidence is insufficient to name the D gene. The origin of this receptor is an adult with an advanced solid tumor such as melanoma, head and neck, liver or kidney cancer. The DNA sequence reads TGTGCCAGTAGAGGACGCGCGAACACCGGGGAGCTGTTTTTT. This is translated as CASRGRANTGELFF.